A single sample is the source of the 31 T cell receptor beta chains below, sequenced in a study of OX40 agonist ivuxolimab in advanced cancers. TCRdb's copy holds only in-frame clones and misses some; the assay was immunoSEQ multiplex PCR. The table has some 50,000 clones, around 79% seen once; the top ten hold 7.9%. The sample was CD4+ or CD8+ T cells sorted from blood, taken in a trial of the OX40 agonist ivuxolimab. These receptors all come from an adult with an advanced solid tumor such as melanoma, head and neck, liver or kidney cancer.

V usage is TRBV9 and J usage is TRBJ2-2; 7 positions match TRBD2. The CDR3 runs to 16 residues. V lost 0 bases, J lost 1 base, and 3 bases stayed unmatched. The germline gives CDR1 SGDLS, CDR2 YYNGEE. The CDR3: CASSVGLAVNTGELFF. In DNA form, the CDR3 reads TGTGCCAGCAGCGTAGGGCTAGCGGTGAACACCGGGGAGCTGTTTTTT.

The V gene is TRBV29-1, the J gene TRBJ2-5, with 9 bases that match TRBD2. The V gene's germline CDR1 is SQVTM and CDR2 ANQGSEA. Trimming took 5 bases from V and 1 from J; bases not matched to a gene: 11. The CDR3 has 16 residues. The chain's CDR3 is CSVWTQLAGVQETQYF. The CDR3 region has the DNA TGCAGCGTTTGGACGCAACTAGCGGGTGTCCAAGAGACCCAGTACTTC.

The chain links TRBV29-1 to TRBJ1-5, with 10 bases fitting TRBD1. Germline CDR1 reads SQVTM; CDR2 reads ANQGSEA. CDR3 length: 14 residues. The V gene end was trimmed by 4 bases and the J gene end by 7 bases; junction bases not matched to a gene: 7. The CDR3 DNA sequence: TGCAGCGTTGCGAACGGACAGGGGGAACAGCCCCAGCATTTT. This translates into CSVANGQGEQPQHF.

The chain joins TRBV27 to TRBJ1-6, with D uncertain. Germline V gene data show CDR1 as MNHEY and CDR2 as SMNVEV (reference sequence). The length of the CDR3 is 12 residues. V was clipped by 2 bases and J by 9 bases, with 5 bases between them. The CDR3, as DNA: TGTGCCAGCAGTTTAATTGGTTCACCCCTCCACTTT. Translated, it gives CASSLIGSPLHF.

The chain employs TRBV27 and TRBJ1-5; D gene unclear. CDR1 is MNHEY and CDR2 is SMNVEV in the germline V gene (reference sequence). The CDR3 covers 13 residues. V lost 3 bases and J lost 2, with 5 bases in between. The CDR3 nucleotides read TGTGCCAGCAGTTTCGACGGCAATCAGCCCCAGCATTTT. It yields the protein CASSFDGNQPQHF.

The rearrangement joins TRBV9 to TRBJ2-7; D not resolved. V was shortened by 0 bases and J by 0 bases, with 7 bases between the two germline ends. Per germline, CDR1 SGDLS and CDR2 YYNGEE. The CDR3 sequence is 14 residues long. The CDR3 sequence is CASSVVSPSYEQYF. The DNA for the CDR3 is TGTGCCAGCAGCGTAGTAAGCCCCTCCTACGAGCAGTACTTC.

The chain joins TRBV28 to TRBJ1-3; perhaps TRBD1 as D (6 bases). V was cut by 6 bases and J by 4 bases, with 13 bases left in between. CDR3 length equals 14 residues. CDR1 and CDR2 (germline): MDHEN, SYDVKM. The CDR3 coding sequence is TGTGCCAGCAGGACTACAGGGAGCGGAAACACCATATATTTT. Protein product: CASRTTGSGNTIYF.

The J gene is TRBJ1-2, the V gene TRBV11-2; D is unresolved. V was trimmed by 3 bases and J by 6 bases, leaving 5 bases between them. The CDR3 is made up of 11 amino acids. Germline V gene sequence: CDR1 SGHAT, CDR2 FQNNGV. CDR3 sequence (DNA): TGTGCCAGCAGCTTCCGGGATGGCTACACCTTC. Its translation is CASSFRDGYTF.

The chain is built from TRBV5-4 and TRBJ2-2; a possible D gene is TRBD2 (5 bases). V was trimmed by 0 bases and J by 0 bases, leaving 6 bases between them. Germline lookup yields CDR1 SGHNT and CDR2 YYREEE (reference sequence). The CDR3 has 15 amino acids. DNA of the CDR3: TGTGCCAGCAGCTTGGGACTAACGAACACCGGGGAGCTGTTTTTT. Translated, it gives CASSLGLTNTGELFF.

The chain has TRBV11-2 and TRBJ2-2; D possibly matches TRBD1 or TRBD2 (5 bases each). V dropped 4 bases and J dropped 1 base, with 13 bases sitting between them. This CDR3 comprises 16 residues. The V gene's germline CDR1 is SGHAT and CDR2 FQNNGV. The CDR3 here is CASSSLEDKNTGELFF. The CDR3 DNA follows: TGTGCCAGCAGCTCCCTGGAGGACAAGAACACCGGGGAGCTGTTTTTT.

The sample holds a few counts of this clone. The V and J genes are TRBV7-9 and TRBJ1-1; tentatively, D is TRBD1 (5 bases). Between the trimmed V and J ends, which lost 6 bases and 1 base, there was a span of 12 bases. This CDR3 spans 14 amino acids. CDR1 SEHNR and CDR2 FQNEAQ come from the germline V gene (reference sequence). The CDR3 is CASRAGNQNTEAFF. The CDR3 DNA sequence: TGTGCCAGCAGGGCAGGGAATCAGAACACTGAAGCTTTCTTT. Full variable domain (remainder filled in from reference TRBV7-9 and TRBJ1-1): DTGVSQNPRHKITKRGQNVTFRCDPISEHNRLYWYRQTLGQGPEFLTYFQNEAQLEKSRLLSDRFSAERPKGSFSTLEIQRTEQGDSAMYLCASRAGNQNTEAFFGQGTRLTVV.

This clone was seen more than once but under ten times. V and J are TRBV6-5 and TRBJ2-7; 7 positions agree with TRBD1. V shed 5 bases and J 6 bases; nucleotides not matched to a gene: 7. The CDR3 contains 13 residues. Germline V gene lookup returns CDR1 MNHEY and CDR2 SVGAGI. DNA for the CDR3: TGTGCCAGCAGTCCGCGGACAGGTTCCGAGCAGTACTTC. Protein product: CASSPRTGSEQYF.

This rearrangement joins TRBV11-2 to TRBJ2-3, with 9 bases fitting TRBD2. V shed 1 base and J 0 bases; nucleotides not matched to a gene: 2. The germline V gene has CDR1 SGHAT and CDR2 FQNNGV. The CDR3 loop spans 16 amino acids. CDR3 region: CASSLGAGGSTDTQYF. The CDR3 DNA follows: TGTGCCAGCAGCTTAGGGGCGGGAGGGAGCACAGATACGCAGTATTTT. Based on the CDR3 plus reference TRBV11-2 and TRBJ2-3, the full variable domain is EAGVAQSPRYKIIEKRQSVAFWCNPISGHATLYWYQQILGQGPKLLIQFQNNGVVDDSQLPKDRFSAERLKGVDSTLKIQPAKLEDSAVYLCASSLGAGGSTDTQYFGPGTRLTVL.

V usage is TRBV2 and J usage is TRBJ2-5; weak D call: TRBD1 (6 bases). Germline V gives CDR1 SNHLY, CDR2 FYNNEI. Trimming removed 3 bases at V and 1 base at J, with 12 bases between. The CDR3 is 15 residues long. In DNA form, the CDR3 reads TGTGCCAGCAGTGAGGCTACAGGGCGCCAAGAGACCCAGTACTTC. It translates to CASSEATGRQETQYF.

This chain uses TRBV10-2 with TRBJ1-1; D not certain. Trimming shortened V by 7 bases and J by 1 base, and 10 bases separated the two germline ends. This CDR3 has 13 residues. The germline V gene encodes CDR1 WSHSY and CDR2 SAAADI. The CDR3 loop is CASMWVKNTEAFF. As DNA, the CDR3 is TGCGCCAGCATGTGGGTGAAGAACACTGAAGCTTTCTTT.

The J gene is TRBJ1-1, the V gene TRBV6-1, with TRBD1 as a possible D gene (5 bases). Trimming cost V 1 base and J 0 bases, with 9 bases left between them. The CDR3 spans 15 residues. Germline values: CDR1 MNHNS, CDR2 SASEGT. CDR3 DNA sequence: TGTGCCAGCAGTGAAGGACAGCAGATGAACACTGAAGCTTTCTTT. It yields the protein CASSEGQQMNTEAFF.

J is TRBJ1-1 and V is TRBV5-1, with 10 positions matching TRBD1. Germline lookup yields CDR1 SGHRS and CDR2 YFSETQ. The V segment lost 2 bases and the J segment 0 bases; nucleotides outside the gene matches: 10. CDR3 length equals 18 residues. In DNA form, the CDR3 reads TGCGCCAGCAGCTTAGGAACCGGGACAGGGGCTTTGAACACTGAAGCTTTCTTT. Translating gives CASSLGTGTGALNTEAFF.

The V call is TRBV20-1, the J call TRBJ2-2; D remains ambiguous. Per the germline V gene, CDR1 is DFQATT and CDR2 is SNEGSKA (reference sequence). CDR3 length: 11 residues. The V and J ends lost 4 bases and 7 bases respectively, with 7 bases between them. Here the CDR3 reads CSATGGGELFF. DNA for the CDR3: TGCAGTGCTACGGGTGGCGGGGAGCTGTTTTTT.

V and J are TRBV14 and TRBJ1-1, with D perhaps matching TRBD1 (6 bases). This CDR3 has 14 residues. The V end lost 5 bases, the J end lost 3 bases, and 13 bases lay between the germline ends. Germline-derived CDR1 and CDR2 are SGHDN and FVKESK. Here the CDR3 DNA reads TGTGCCAGCAGCAAGATCGGGGGCTACACTGAAGCTTTCTTT. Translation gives CASSKIGGYTEAFF.

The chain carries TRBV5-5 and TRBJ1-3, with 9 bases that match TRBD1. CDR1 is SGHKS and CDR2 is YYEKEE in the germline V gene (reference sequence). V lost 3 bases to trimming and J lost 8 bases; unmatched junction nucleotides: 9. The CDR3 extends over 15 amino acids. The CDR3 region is CASSSPGQGIDTIYF. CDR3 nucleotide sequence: TGTGCCAGCAGCTCCCCGGGACAGGGCATAGACACCATATATTTT.

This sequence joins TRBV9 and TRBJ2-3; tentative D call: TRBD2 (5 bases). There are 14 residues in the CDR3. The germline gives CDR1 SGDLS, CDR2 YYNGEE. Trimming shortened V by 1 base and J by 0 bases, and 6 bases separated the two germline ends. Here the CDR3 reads CASSVRGSTDTQYF. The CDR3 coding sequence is TGTGCCAGCAGCGTACGAGGGAGCACAGATACGCAGTATTTT.

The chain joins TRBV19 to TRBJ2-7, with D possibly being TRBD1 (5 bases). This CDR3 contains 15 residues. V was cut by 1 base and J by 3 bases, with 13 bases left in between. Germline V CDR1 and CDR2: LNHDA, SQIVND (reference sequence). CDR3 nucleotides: TGTGCCAGTAGTATAGGCCATACAGGAAACTACGAGCAGTACTTC. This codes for CASSIGHTGNYEQYF.

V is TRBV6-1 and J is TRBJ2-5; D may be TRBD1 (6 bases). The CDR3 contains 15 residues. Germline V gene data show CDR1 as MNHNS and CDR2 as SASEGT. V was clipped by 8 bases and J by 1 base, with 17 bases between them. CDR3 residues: CASLEAGRGQETQYF. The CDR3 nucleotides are TGTGCCAGCCTAGAAGCCGGCAGGGGCCAAGAGACCCAGTACTTC.

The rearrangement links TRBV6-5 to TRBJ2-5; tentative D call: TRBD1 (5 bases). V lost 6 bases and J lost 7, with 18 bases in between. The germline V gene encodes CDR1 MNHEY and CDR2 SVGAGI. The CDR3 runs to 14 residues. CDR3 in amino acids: CASRIGAAQGTQYF. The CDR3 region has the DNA TGTGCCAGCAGAATAGGGGCTGCCCAGGGGACCCAGTACTTC.

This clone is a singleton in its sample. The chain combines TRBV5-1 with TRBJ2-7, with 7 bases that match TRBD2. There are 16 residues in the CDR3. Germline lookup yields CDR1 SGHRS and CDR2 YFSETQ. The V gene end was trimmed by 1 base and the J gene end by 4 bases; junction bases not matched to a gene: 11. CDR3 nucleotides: TGCGCCAGCAGCTTGTCAATTAGCGGGCTCCCATACGAGCAGTACTTC. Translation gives CASSLSISGLPYEQYF.

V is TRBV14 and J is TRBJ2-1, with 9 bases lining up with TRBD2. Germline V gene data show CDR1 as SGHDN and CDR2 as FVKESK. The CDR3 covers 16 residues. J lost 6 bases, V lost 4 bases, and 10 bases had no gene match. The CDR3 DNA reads TGTGCCAGCAGCCCTCCCGCTAGCGGGATATTCAATGAGCAGTTCTTC. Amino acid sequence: CASSPPASGIFNEQFF.

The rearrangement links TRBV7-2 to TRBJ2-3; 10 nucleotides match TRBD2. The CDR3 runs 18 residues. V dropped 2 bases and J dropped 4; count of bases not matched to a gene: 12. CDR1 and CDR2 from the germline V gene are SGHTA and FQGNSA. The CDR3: CASSLLWTSGSDADTQYF. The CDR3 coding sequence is TGTGCCAGCAGCTTATTGTGGACTAGCGGAAGTGATGCAGATACGCAGTATTTT. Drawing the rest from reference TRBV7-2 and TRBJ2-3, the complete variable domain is GAGVSQSPSNKVTEKGKDVELRCDPISGHTALYWYRQSLGQGLEFLIYFQGNSAPDKSGLPSDRFSAERTGGSVSTLTIQRTQQEDSAVYLCASSLLWTSGSDADTQYFGPGTRLTVL.

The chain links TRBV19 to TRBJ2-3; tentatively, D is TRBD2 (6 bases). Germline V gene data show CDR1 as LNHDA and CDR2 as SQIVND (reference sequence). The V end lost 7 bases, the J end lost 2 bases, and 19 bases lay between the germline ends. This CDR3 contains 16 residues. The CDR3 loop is CASNSRGLPYTDTQYF. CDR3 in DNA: TGTGCCAGTAACTCTCGAGGACTACCTTACACAGATACGCAGTATTTT.

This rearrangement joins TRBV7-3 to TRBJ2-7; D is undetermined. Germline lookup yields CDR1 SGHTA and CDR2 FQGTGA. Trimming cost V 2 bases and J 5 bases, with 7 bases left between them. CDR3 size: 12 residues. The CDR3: CASSLGWDEQYF. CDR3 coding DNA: TGTGCCAGCAGCTTAGGATGGGACGAGCAGTACTTC.

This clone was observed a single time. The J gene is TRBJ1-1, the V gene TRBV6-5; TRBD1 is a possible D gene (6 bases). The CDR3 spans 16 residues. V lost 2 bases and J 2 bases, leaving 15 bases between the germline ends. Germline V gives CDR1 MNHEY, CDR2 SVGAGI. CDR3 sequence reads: CASSYTQGFINTEAFF. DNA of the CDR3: TGTGCCAGCAGTTACACTCAGGGGTTCATAAACACTGAAGCTTTCTTT.

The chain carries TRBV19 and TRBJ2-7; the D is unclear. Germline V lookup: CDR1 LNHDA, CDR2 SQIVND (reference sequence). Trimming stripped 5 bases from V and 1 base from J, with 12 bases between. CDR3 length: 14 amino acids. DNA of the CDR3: TGTGCCAGTAGTCTCGAATCGGATTCCTACGAGCAGTACTTC. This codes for CASSLESDSYEQYF.